The source of this T cell receptor (beta chain) is a study of shared T cell receptors in the human thymus. Trimming removed 6 bases from V and 8 bases from J, with 19 bases in between. The CDR3 loop spans 14 amino acids. Germline V CDR1 and CDR2: LNHDA, SQIVND (reference sequence). The table came from immunoSEQ multiplex PCR; TCRdb's copy has only in-frame clones and leaves some out. The top ten hold approximately 0.011% of the sample, which has about 660,000 clones, more than 75% seen once. This sample was also put to use in a study of human thymus T cells. That work adds: Thymus tissue for the work was resected from patients undergoing corrective heart surgery. Thymic and blood repertoires appeared to display a bias in their usage of V and J genes.

The rearrangement uses TRBV19 and TRBJ1-2, with D possibly TRBD1 on 6 matching bases. The specimen was thymocytes. This receptor was taken from a boy younger than two with a congenital heart defect. The chain's CDR3 is CASSPRTVRGGYTF. CDR3 DNA: TGTGCCAGTAGCCCCAGGACAGTCCGAGGGGGCTACACCTTC.